This section outlines one T cell receptor beta chain sequence together with its context. Its antigen is still unknown. The input lacks base qualities; no much larger clone sits a single base away. This sample was included in a study of T cells in tuberculosis (dated by TCRdb to 2016 to 2019). Study-level background: In the study, CD1B tetramers and high-throughput TCR immunosequencing were combined to characterize T cells specific for the mycobacterial lipid antigen glucose monomycolate (GMM). PBMC from active tuberculosis patients were archived either before standard anti-tuberculosis treatment began or within 7 days of its start. With 9 to 10 people per group, a South African clinical cohort compared IGRA-negative adolescents, IGRA-positive adolescents with latent tuberculosis, and adults with active tuberculosis.

The immunoSEQ multiplex PCR assay was used to generate TCR libraries, with TCR-beta and/or TCR-alpha/delta assays applied to each sample. The amplified TCR libraries were sequenced using the Illumina high-throughput platform. The paper's processing steps were these. Clustering and dimensionality reduction relied on pairwise TCRdist distances among GMM-specific receptors from T cells that were either sorted ex vivo or expanded in vitro. The score assigned to each clinical repertoire was mean NN-distance, meaning the average TCRdist to the nearest 10% of tetramer-positive reference sequences. GEM TCR motif frequency was calculated as the fraction of unique TCRs that matched known GEM sequences by V/J usage and CDR3 length. Linear discriminant analysis with leave-one-out cross-validation, implemented in scikit-learn, was used to classify active tuberculosis. In TCRdb, the immuneACCESS table is reduced to in-frame sequences with V and J assigned. These tables do not hold every clone; where another copy was compared, an unresolved V gene accounts for under half, and the others remain unexplained. The DNA gave D and trimming, while V, J and clone size come from that table. Across this sample there are fewer than 11,000 clones, with around 94% seen only once. In total, the top ten clones hold 10% to 15% of the sample.

The active tuberculosis patients were newly diagnosed, HIV-seronegative South African adults aged 18 years or older. Confirmation of active tuberculosis was based on positive sputum smear microscopy and/or a positive M. tuberculosis culture. Unsorted cryopreserved PBMC were immunosequenced, covering on average approximately 100,000 T cells per clinical donor. CDR1 and CDR2 (KGHSH, LQKENI) derive from the germline V gene. The junction carries 21 bases between V and J, which are trimmed by 6 bases and 0 bases respectively. Inclusive of the bounding cysteine and phenylalanine, the CDR3 is 17 residues long. Solely the CDR3 DNA is kept, with 51 bases framed from the first base. The investigation overall reported the following: Compared with IGRA-negative controls, TCR-alpha repertoires from active tuberculosis had smaller mean NN-distances to GMM-specific TCRs, which suggests clonal expansion of these TCRs. The smaller NN-distances were partly driven by shorter CDR3-alpha lengths in active tuberculosis patients, and the difference for TCR-beta did not reach statistical significance. Which clinical samples got chosen depended on the availability of cryopreserved specimens, and the active tuberculosis cases were adults, whereas the controls were adolescents. Using GEM motif frequencies, a classifier achieved 60% to 70% accuracy, whereas a classifier built on the diverse GMM-specific repertoire got to roughly 90% accuracy (AUROC around 0.89).

This clonotype was sampled from an adult with tuberculosis. The sequencing input was PBMCs. The sequence is built from TRBV18 and TRBJ2-7; the D gene remains uncertain. The base sequence is TGTGCCAGCTCGCCCCCCCAGGCAGGCATAACCTCCTACGAGCAGTACTTC. This translates into CASSPPQAGITSYEQYF.